These T cell receptor beta chains were read from a single sample in a study of blood T cell repertoires in COVID-19. Assay: immunoSEQ multiplex PCR; the TCRdb copy retains only in-frame clones and omits some. The sample yields fewer than 350,000 clones, approximately 81% seen once. Sequenced sample: PBMCs or T cells enriched from blood (not recorded which). Receptors originate from a woman between 50 and 59 years old who had recovered from COVID-19. Each CDR3 is given with its conserved first and last residue.

V: TRBV27; J: TRBJ2-7; CDR3: CASSLSGSGSYEQYF
V: TRBV12-5; J: TRBJ1-1; CDR3: CASGPPGTPEAFF
V: TRBV6-5; J: TRBJ2-3; CDR3: CASRMWGADTQYF
V: TRBV5-1; J: TRBJ2-2; CDR3: CASSFSGSGTGELFF
V: TRBV11-2; J: TRBJ1-2; CDR3: CASSLGNSGSYGYTF
V: TRBV12-3/TRBV12-4; J: TRBJ1-1; CDR3: CASSLGRFTEAFF
V: TRBV5-1; J: TRBJ1-1; CDR3: CASSRVQGGAEAFF
V: TRBV21-1; J: TRBJ2-1; CDR3: CASSKGGSYNEQFF
V: TRBV5-1; J: TRBJ2-7; CDR3: CASNPWDSSYEQYF
V: TRBV6-2/TRBV6-3; J: TRBJ2-3; CDR3: CASSNDLGDTQYF
V: TRBV15; J: TRBJ2-5; CDR3: CATSTPLGGGYQETQYF